This TCR beta chain originates from a study of radiation and T cells in renal cell carcinoma. Study information: Nephrectomy followed 15 Gy stereotactic body radiation by 4 weeks. Study-wide findings and caveats: Baseline intratumoral clonotype presence is unknown without pretreatment biopsies.

The CDR3 sequence is 15 residues long. V was trimmed by 4 bases and J by 0 bases, leaving 10 bases between them. Germline-derived CDR1 and CDR2 are SGDLS and YYNGEE. TCRdb's table, derived via immunoSEQ multiplex PCR, lists solely in-frame clones and lacks some. Of about 150,000 clones in the sample, about 88% were seen once. Regarding this clone: Its antigen is undetermined.

The time point here: baseline pretreatment blood. The treatment here: 15 Gy SBRT to primary tumor, nephrectomy 4 weeks later. Radiation-treated patients gave blood at baseline, week 2 and week 4. Clear cell pathology was present in this patient's renal cell carcinoma. The sample consisted of blood, taken from a patient whose treatment included radiotherapy and nephrectomy. The sequence was collected from a woman aged 70-85 years with renal cell carcinoma. The V call is TRBV9, the J call TRBJ2-2; a possible D gene is TRBD2 (6 bases). CDR3 amino acids: CASSPRTTNTGELFF. The CDR3 DNA reads TGTGCCAGCAGCCCTCGGACTACGAACACCGGGGAGCTGTTTTTT.